The clone carrying this T cell receptor beta chain was seen many times. The target antigen is unknown. Per the original data handling: Between about 23,224 and 700,000 TCRs appeared in each sample, and the median stood at roughly 100,000. TCRdb re-called the RACE reads with MiXCR, one entry per CDR3 protein. TCRdb, not the authors, supplied the V and J calls. The sample lists roughly 130,000 distinct CDR3 sequences; more than 7.5% were seen once. This entry is derived from a study of human T cells and chemical hapten exposure. About the research overall: Variability of per-sample TCR yields stemmed mainly from small differences in pooled library volume. Study observations and caveats: No alteration of TCRs above 1 in 1000 frequency was seen with DPC sensitization.

Indicated time point: healthy volunteer bleed at 2 weeks. The total RNA was obtained from whole blood that was not fractionated. Germline V gene sequence: CDR1 SGHVS, CDR2 FQNEAQ. The CDR3 contains 15 residues. J lost 8 bases, V lost 5 bases, and 11 bases had no gene match. The sequenced sample was whole blood. The origin of this receptor is a male donor in good health. Some clones in this sample may be carry-over from other donors' samples. The chain has TRBV7-8 and TRBJ1-2; 10 bases are shared with TRBD1. The CDR3, as DNA: TGTGCCAGCAGCACCCGGACAGGGGGTCCGCAAGGCTACACCTTC. Protein sequence: CASSTRTGGPQGYTF.